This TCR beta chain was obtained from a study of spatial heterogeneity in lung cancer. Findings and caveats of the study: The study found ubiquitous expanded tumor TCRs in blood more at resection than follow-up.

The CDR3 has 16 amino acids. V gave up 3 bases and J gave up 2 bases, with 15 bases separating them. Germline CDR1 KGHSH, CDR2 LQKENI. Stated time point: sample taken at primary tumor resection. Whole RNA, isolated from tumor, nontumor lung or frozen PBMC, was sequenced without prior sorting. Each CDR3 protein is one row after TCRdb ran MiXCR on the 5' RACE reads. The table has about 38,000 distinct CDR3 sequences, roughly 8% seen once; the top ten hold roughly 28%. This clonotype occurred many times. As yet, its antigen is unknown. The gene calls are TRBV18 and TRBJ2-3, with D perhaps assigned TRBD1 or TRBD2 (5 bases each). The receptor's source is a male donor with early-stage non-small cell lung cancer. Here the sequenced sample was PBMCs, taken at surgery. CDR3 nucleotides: TGTGCCAGCTCACCCAGAGGGACGGCTGACACAGATACGCAGTATTTT. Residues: CASSPRGTADTDTQYF. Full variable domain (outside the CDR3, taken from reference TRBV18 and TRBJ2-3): NAGVMQNPRHLVRRRGQEARLRCSPMKGHSHVYWYRQLPEEGLKFMVYLQKENIIDESGMPKERFSAEFPKEGPSILRIQQVVRGDSAAYFCASSPRGTADTDTQYFGPGTRLTVL.